The 32 T cell receptor beta chains reported below all come from one sample, sequenced in a study of identical twins. TCRdb analysed the 5' RACE reads with MiXCR anew, one entry per CDR3 protein. The sample shows more than 400,000 distinct CDR3 sequences, about 16% of them seen only once. This sample also appeared in a second study, on yellow fever vaccine responses in identical twins.

Material: CD4+ T cells sorted from blood. These receptors were obtained from a woman between 18 and 29 years old in good health.

This clonotype turned up a few times. V usage is TRBV10-3 and J usage is TRBJ1-2; 9 nucleotides match TRBD1. Losses at the gene ends were 10 bases for V and 8 bases for J; bases not matched to a gene: 11. The CDR3 length is 13 residues. The germline V gene has CDR1 ENHRY and CDR2 SYGVKD. CDR3 bases: TGTGCCACGGACAGGGGCGTTATCGACGGCTACACCTTC. Its translation: CATDRGVIDGYTF.

The CDR3 here is CATSRGDTGYNEQFF. Here the CDR3 DNA reads TGTGCCACCAGCAGAGGTGACACAGGTTACAATGAGCAGTTCTTC. The V and J genes are TRBV15 and TRBJ2-1; TRBD1 is a possible D gene (5 bases). The germline V and J ends were trimmed by 1 base and 4 bases, with 11 bases remaining between them. The length of the CDR3 is 15 residues. Germline V gene lookup returns CDR1 LNHNV and CDR2 YYDKDF (reference sequence).

This chain joins TRBV5-1 and TRBJ2-5; unclear D gene. The CDR3 is 15 residues long. Trimming removed 0 bases from V and 5 bases from J, with 14 bases in between. CDR1 and CDR2 (germline): SGHRS, YFSETQ. CDR3 sequence: CASSLDAAIGETQYF. CDR3 bases: TGCGCCAGCAGCTTGGACGCAGCAATTGGGGAGACCCAGTACTTC.

V is TRBV20-1 and J is TRBJ2-5, with 9 bases lining up with TRBD2. The germline CDR1 and CDR2 sequences are DFQATT and SNEGSKA (reference sequence). The CDR3 is 14 amino acids. After removal of 3 bases from V and 2 bases from J, the junction contained 4 bases not matched to a gene. The CDR3 coding sequence is TGCAGTGCTAGGCGCGGGAGGGCTCAAGAGACCCAGTACTTC. This translates into CSARRGRAQETQYF.

This clonotype occurred a few times. The V gene is TRBV5-1, the J gene TRBJ1-5, with D unclear. Germline CDR1 is SGHRS and CDR2 is YFSETQ. This CDR3 contains 14 residues. Between the trimmed V and J ends, which lost 0 bases and 3 bases, there was a span of 7 bases. This chain's CDR3 is CASSLDTSNQPQHF. In DNA, the CDR3 is TGCGCCAGCAGCTTGGATACATCCAATCAGCCCCAGCATTTT.

This clonotype came up a few times. The DNA for the CDR3 is TGTGCCAGCAGTCCGGACAGGGCTCGCAATCAGCCCCAGCATTTT. Protein product: CASSPDRARNQPQHF. This chain connects TRBV6-1 to TRBJ1-5; TRBD1 agrees at 8 bases. The CDR3 covers 15 residues. V gave up 5 bases and J gave up 2 bases; unmatched junction bases: 5. The V gene's germline CDR1 is MNHNS and CDR2 SASEGT.

This chain links TRBV5-1 with TRBJ2-3, with D unresolved. The germline gives CDR1 SGHRS, CDR2 YFSETQ. CDR3 length equals 12 residues. The V and J ends lost 4 bases and 4 bases respectively, with 7 bases between them. In DNA, the CDR3 is TGCGCCAGCAGCAGGGTGCCAGATACGCAGTATTTT. It codes for CASSRVPDTQYF.

The chain links TRBV3-1 to TRBJ1-1; 8 nucleotides match TRBD1. The V gene end was trimmed by 1 base and the J gene end by 5 bases; junction bases not matched to a gene: 6. This CDR3 spans 15 amino acids. CDR1 and CDR2 from the germline V gene are LGHDT and YNNKEL (reference sequence). The CDR3 DNA reads TGTGCCAGCAGCCAAGGGACAGGGATGGTTACTGAAGCTTTCTTT. Amino acids: CASSQGTGMVTEAFF.

This clonotype was detected only a few times. The chain joins TRBV29-1 to TRBJ2-2; a possible D gene is TRBD1 (6 bases). Between the trimmed V and J ends, which lost 6 bases and 0 bases, there was a span of 20 bases. Germline CDR1 reads SQVTM; CDR2 reads ANQGSEA. The CDR3 totals 17 residues. The CDR3 DNA follows: TGCAGCGTCCGCACTCGCGACAGGTCGACGAACACCGGGGAGCTGTTTTTT. Amino acids: CSVRTRDRSTNTGELFF.

This clonotype was picked up a small number of times. J is TRBJ2-5 and V is TRBV7-9; 10 nucleotides agree with TRBD2. Germline V gene lookup returns CDR1 SEHNR and CDR2 FQNEAQ (reference sequence). The CDR3 is made up of 14 amino acids. Trimming cost V 6 bases and J 2 bases; bases outside gene matches: 3. Here the CDR3 reads CASSVTSGQETQYF. The DNA of the CDR3 is TGTGCCAGCAGTGTGACTAGCGGGCAAGAGACCCAGTACTTC.

V gene TRBV20-1 combines with J gene TRBJ2-1; D is possibly TRBD1 or TRBD2 (5 bases each). CDR1 is DFQATT and CDR2 is SNEGSKA in the germline V gene (reference sequence). The CDR3 sequence is 14 residues long. Trimming left V 0 bases short and J 10 bases short, with 16 bases between. CDR3 region: CSARDRGPRGEQFF. DNA for the CDR3: TGCAGTGCTAGAGATCGGGGACCCCGGGGAGAGCAGTTCTTC.

The chain employs TRBV29-1 and TRBJ2-2, with D perhaps matching TRBD1 (7 bases). The germline V and J ends were trimmed by 7 bases and 7 bases, with 13 bases remaining between them. Germline CDR1 reads SQVTM; CDR2 reads ANQGSEA. CDR3 length: 12 amino acids. CDR3 region: CSGTQGGGELFF. The CDR3 nucleotides are TGCAGCGGTACTCAGGGGGGCGGGGAGCTGTTTTTT.

The rearrangement links TRBV6-5 to TRBJ2-7; maybe TRBD1 (5 bases). Per the germline V gene, CDR1 is MNHEY and CDR2 is SVGAGI. The germline V and J ends were trimmed by 0 bases and 2 bases, with 8 bases remaining between them. CDR3 size: 14 residues. The DNA of the CDR3 is TGTGCCAGCAGTTACTCCCCAGGGCCCTACGAGCAGTACTTC. Translating gives CASSYSPGPYEQYF.

There are a few counts of this clonotype. The chain employs TRBV9 and TRBJ2-3; TRBD1 agrees at 7 bases. This CDR3 spans 15 amino acids. V shed 1 base and J 2 bases; nucleotides not matched to a gene: 4. CDR1 and CDR2 from the germline V gene are SGDLS and YYNGEE. The CDR3 sequence: CASSVSGTVTDTQYF. In DNA, the CDR3 is TGTGCCAGCAGCGTATCTGGGACAGTCACAGATACGCAGTATTTT.

This clonotype came up a few times. V usage is TRBV11-1 and J usage is TRBJ2-7, with 9 bases matching TRBD2. The CDR3 is made up of 18 amino acids. Germline V gives CDR1 SGHAT, CDR2 FQDESV (reference sequence). V was pared by 2 bases and J by 4 bases, with 15 bases of the junction left unmatched. DNA of the CDR3: TGTGCCAGCAGCTTATTTCCCCCGGTAGCGGGAGTTGTTTACGAGCAGTACTTC. Translating gives CASSLFPPVAGVVYEQYF.

This clonotype was seen more than once but under ten times. V and J are TRBV21-1 and TRBJ1-1. TRBV21-1 is a pseudogene locus. The CDR3 extends over 13 amino acids. Here the CDR3 DNA reads TGTGCCAGCAGCAAATTCCTTCCGGACCAAGCTTTCTTT. Amino acid sequence: CASSKFLPDQAFF.

This clonotype has at least ten counts. This chain joins TRBV12-3 or TRBV12-4 and TRBJ1-1, with D hard to call. The V end was cut by 6 bases, the J end by 1 base, with 9 bases between. The CDR3 has 13 residues. CDR3 sequence: CASSPVPNTEAFF. CDR3 nucleotide sequence: TGTGCCAGCAGCCCCGTTCCGAACACTGAAGCTTTCTTT.

This clonotype was counted only a few times. The V and J genes are TRBV7-8 and TRBJ1-2, with 12 bases aligning to TRBD1. CDR1 SGHVS and CDR2 FQNEAQ come from the germline V gene. V dropped 2 bases and J dropped 7; count of bases not matched to a gene: 14. The CDR3 runs to 18 residues. The CDR3 coding sequence is TGTGCCAGCAGCTTATCTCCGGGACAGGGGGCTCGAGTCGGTGGCTACACCTTC. The encoded protein is CASSLSPGQGARVGGYTF.

The gene calls are TRBV3-1 and TRBJ2-7; D is possibly TRBD1 (6 bases). Germline loops: CDR1 LGHDT, CDR2 YNNKEL (reference sequence). The V gene lost 2 bases and the J gene lost 6 bases, with 11 bases spanning the gap. This CDR3 comprises 13 residues. CDR3 protein: CASSQLTGSEQYF. The CDR3 nucleotides are TGTGCCAGCAGCCAATTGACAGGTAGCGAGCAGTACTTC.

This clonotype has at least ten counts. The gene calls are TRBV29-1 and TRBJ2-3; 8 bases agree with TRBD2. This CDR3 is 13 amino acids long. V shed 2 bases, J shed 6 bases, and the junction held 4 bases outside the gene matches. In germline, CDR1 is SQVTM, CDR2 ANQGSEA. CDR3 DNA sequence: TGCAGCGTTGAACGATCTAGCGGGGATACGCAGTATTTT. Amino acid sequence: CSVERSSGDTQYF.

J is TRBJ2-1 and V is TRBV27; 9 nucleotides align to TRBD2. CDR1 and CDR2 (germline): MNHEY, SMNVEV (reference sequence). With 6 bases clipped from V and 7 bases from J, the junction kept 10 bases outside the gene matches. This CDR3 spans 15 amino acids. The CDR3 nucleotides read TGTGCCAGCAGGGATACTCCGGGACTAGCAAATGAGCAGTTCTTC. This translates into CASRDTPGLANEQFF.

This chain connects TRBV6-1 to TRBJ1-3; no clear D gene. Germline loops: CDR1 MNHNS, CDR2 SASEGT. V was cut by 7 bases and J by 0 bases, with 10 bases left in between. There are 14 residues in the CDR3. CDR3 sequence reads: CASTVTDSGNTIYF. The CDR3 DNA sequence: TGTGCCAGCACCGTGACTGACTCTGGAAACACCATATATTTT.

This clonotype showed up just a few times. The rearrangement uses TRBV3-1 and TRBJ1-5; D may be TRBD1 (5 bases). Looked up from germline, CDR1 is LGHDT and CDR2 is YNNKEL (reference sequence). V lost 5 bases to trimming and J lost 2 bases, with 10 bases between them. The CDR3 has 14 amino acids. CDR3 protein: CASSSGTRNQPQHF. CDR3 bases: TGTGCCAGCAGCTCAGGGACCCGCAATCAGCCCCAGCATTTT.

This chain uses TRBV28 with TRBJ1-1, with D unclear. Germline CDR1 MDHEN, CDR2 SYDVKM. This CDR3 has 14 amino acids. Trimming pared 0 bases from V and 5 bases from J, leaving 10 bases between. CDR3 in amino acids: CASSLWPGSTEAFF. CDR3 sequence (DNA): TGTGCCAGCAGTTTATGGCCCGGCAGTACTGAAGCTTTCTTT.

This chain joins TRBV7-7 and TRBJ2-1, with D possibly matching TRBD2 (5 bases). V was trimmed by 1 base and J by 4 bases, leaving 11 bases between them. The CDR3 has 15 amino acids. Germline CDR1 SSHAT, CDR2 FNYEAQ (reference sequence). In nucleotides, the CDR3 is TGTGCCAGCAGCTTAGGGAGCGGCGGGTACAATGAGCAGTTCTTC. Its translation: CASSLGSGGYNEQFF.

The chain combines TRBV12-3 or TRBV12-4 with TRBJ2-3; 7 bases align to TRBD2. CDR3 length: 16 residues. V dropped 6 bases and J dropped 3; count of bases not matched to a gene: 12. For the CDR3, the DNA is TGTGCCAGCAGCCGGAGGTCGGGAGCGGGAACAGATACGCAGTATTTT. Its protein product is CASSRRSGAGTDTQYF.

CDR3 amino acids: CATSEGMDTQYF. CDR3 coding DNA: TGTGCCACCAGTGAAGGGATGGATACGCAGTATTTT. The chain has TRBV24-1 and TRBJ2-3; D not certain. This CDR3 region has 12 residues. Trimming shortened V by 4 bases and J by 6 bases, and 7 bases separated the two germline ends. Germline values: CDR1 KGHDR, CDR2 SFDVKD.

The chain links TRBV2 to TRBJ2-5; 14 bases match TRBD2. The CDR3 consists of 19 residues. The trim removed 4 bases at V and 5 bases at J, leaving 15 bases unmatched. Per the germline V gene, CDR1 is SNHLY and CDR2 is FYNNEI. The CDR3 region is CASSVPTGLAGGVSETQYF. In nucleotides, the CDR3 is TGTGCCAGCAGTGTACCGACCGGACTAGCGGGGGGCGTTAGTGAGACCCAGTACTTC.

This clonotype was recorded a few times. The genes are TRBV15 and TRBJ2-5; D call uncertain. Per germline, CDR1 LNHNV and CDR2 YYDKDF (reference sequence). The CDR3 is made up of 13 amino acids. Trimming cost V 3 bases and J 0 bases, with 5 bases left between them. This CDR3 is CATSSQYQETQYF. In DNA form, the CDR3 reads TGTGCCACCAGCAGTCAGTACCAAGAGACCCAGTACTTC.

The sample holds one count of this clonotype. V and J are TRBV25-1 and TRBJ2-5; D gene uncertain. This CDR3 has 13 amino acids. The germline CDR1 and CDR2 sequences are MGHDK and SYGVNS. V was shortened by 7 bases and J by 0 bases, with 9 bases between the two germline ends. This CDR3 reads CASKTRDQETQYF. DNA of the CDR3: TGTGCCAGCAAAACGAGAGACCAAGAGACCCAGTACTTC.

This sequence joins TRBV6-1 and TRBJ2-1; 8 bases match TRBD1. Germline values: CDR1 MNHNS, CDR2 SASEGT. Trimming took 3 bases from V and 6 from J; bases not matched to a gene: 7. CDR3 length: 15 residues. The CDR3 region has the DNA TGTGCCAGCAGTGAGGCCGGGACAGGAATCAATGAGCAGTTCTTC. Protein sequence: CASSEAGTGINEQFF.

This clonotype turned up a few times. The chain recombines TRBV5-1 with TRBJ2-7; 10 nucleotides align to TRBD1. With 4 bases clipped from V and 1 base from J, the junction kept 8 bases outside the gene matches. The CDR3 is made up of 16 amino acids. CDR1 SGHRS and CDR2 YFSETQ come from the germline V gene. As DNA, the CDR3 is TGCGCCAGCAGCCCGGAAGTGGGACAGGGGTCCTACGAGCAGTACGTC. Translating it yields CASSPEVGQGSYEQYV.